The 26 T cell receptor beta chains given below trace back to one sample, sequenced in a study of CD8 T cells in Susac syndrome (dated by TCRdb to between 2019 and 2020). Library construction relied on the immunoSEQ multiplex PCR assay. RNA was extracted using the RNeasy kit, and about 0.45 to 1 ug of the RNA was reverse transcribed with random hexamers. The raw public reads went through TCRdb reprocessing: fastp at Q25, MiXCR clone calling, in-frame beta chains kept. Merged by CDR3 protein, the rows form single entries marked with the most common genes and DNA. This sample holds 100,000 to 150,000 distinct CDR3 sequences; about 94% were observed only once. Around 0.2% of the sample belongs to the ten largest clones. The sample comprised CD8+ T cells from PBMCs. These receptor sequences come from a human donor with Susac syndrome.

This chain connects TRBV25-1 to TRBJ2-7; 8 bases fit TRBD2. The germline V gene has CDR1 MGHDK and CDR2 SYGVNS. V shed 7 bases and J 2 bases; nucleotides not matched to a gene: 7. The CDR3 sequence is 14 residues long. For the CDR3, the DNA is TGTGCCAGCACTCGGGAGGGAATGCCCTACGAGCAGTACTTC. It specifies CASTREGMPYEQYF.

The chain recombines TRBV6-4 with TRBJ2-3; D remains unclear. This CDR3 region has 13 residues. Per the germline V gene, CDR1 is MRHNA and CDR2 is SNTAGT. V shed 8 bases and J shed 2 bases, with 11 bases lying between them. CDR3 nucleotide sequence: TGTGCCAGCCCTGAGACTCACACAGATACGCAGTATTTT. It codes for CASPETHTDTQYF.

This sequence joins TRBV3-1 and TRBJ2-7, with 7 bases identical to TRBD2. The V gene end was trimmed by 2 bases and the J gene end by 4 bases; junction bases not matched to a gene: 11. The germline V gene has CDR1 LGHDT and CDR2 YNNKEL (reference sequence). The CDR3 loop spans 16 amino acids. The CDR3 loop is CASSQWSGMLVYEQYF. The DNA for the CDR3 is TGTGCCAGCAGCCAATGGAGCGGGATGCTAGTTTACGAGCAGTACTTC.

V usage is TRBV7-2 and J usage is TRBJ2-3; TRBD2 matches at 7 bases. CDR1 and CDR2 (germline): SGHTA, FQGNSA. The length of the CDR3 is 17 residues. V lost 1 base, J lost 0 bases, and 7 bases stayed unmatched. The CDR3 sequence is CASSLDMASGSTDTQYF. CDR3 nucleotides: TGTGCCAGCAGCTTAGACATGGCTAGCGGAAGCACAGATACGCAGTATTTT.

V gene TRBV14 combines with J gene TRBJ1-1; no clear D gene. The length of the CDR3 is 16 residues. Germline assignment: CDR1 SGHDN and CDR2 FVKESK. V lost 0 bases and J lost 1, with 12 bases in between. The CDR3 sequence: CASSQDPNSWNTEAFF. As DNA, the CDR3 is TGTGCCAGCAGCCAAGATCCCAACAGCTGGAACACTGAAGCTTTCTTT. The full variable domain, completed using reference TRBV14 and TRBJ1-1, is EAGVTQFPSHSVIEKGQTVTLRCDPISGHDNLYWYRRVMGKEIKFLLHFVKESKQDESGMPNNRFLAERTGGTYSTLKVQPAELEDSGVYFCASSQDPNSWNTEAFFGQGTRLTVV.

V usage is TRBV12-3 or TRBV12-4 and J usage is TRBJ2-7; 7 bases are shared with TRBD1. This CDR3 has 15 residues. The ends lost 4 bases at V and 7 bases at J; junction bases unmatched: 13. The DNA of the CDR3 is TGTGCCAGCAGTTCTCCGACAGGGAAAGTAGGGGAGCAGTACTTC. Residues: CASSSPTGKVGEQYF.

This chain's CDR3 is CASTLWGSGANVLTF. The DNA of the CDR3 is TGTGCCAGCACCCTCTGGGGGTCTGGGGCCAACGTCCTGACTTTC. The chain couples TRBV12-3 or TRBV12-4 to TRBJ2-6; the D call may be TRBD1 or TRBD2 (5 bases each). The CDR3 is 15 residues long. V was cut by 7 bases and J by 1 base, with 11 bases left in between.

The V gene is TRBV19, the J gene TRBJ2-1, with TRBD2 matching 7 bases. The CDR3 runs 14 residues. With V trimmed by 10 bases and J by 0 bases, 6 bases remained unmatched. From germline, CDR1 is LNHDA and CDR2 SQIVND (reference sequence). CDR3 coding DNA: TGTGCCACTTCCCGCGGGAGCTCCTACAATGAGCAGTTCTTC. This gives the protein CATSRGSSYNEQFF.

CDR3 sequence: CASSQDVADTQYF. CDR3 nucleotides: TGCGCCAGCAGCCAAGACGTGGCAGATACGCAGTATTTT. The chain joins TRBV4-1 to TRBJ2-3; D not certain. Trimming shortened V by 0 bases and J by 4 bases, and 5 bases separated the two germline ends. Germline values: CDR1 MGHRA, CDR2 YSYEKL. The CDR3 has 13 residues.

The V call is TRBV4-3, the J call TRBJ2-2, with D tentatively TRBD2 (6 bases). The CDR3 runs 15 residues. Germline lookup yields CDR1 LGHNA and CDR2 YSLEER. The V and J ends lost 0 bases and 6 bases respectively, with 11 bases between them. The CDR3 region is CASSQDNGGPGELFF. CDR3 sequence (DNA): TGCGCCAGCAGCCAAGATAACGGAGGGCCCGGGGAGCTGTTTTTT.

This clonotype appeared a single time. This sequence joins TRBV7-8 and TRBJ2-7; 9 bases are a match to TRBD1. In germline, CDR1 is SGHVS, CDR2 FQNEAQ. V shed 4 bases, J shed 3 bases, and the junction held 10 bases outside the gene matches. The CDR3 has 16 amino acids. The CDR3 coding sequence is TGTGCCAGCAGCTCCTTACTTTGGGGACAGGGCTACGAGCAGTACTTC. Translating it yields CASSSLLWGQGYEQYF.

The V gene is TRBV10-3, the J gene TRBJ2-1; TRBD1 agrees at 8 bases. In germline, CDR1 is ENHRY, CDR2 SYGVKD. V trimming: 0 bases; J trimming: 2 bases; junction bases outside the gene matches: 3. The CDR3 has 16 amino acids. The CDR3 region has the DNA TGTGCCATCAGTGAGTCTGGGACAGGAGCCTACAATGAGCAGTTCTTC. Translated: CAISESGTGAYNEQFF.

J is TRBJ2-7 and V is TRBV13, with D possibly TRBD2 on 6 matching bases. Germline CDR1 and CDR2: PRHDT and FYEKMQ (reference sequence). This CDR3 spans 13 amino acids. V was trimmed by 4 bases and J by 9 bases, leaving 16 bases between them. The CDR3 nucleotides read TGTGCCAGCAGCTCGGACACCCGGGAGTGGCAGTACTTC. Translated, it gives CASSSDTREWQYF.

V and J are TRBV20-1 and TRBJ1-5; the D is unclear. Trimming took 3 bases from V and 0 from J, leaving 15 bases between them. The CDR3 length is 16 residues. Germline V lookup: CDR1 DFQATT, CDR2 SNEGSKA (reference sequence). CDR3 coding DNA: TGCAGTGCTAGTAACGGCGCCCGAAATAGCAATCAGCCCCAGCATTTT. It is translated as CSASNGARNSNQPQHF.

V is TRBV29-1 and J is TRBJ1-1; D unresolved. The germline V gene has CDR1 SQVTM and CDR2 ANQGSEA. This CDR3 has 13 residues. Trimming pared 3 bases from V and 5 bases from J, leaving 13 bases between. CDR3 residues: CSVEGGRGTEAFF. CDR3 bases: TGCAGCGTTGAGGGCGGCCGGGGAACTGAAGCTTTCTTT.

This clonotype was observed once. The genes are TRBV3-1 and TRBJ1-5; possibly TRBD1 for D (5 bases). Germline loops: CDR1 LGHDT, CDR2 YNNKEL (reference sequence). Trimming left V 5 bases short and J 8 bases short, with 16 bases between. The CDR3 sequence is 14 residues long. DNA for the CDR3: TGTGCCAGCAGCTCGGGACCCCCAAGGGAGCCCCAGCATTTT. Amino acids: CASSSGPPREPQHF.

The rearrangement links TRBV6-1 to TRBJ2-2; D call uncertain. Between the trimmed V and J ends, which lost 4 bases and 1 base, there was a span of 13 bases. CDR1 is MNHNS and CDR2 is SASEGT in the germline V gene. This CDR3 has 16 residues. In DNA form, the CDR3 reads TGTGCCAGCAGTGTGGTACCCGGCCAGAACACCGGGGAGCTGTTTTTT. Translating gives CASSVVPGQNTGELFF.

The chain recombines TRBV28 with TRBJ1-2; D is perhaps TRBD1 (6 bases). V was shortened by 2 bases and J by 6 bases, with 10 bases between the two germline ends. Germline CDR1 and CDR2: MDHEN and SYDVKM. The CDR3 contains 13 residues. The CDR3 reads CASSLVQGHGYTF. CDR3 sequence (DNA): TGTGCCAGCAGTTTAGTACAGGGCCATGGCTACACCTTC.

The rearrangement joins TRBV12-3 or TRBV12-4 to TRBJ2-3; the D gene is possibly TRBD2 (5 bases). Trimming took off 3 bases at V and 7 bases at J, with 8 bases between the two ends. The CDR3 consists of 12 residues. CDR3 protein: CASSFGLNTQYF. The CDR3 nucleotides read TGTGCCAGCAGTTTCGGACTGAATACGCAGTATTTT.

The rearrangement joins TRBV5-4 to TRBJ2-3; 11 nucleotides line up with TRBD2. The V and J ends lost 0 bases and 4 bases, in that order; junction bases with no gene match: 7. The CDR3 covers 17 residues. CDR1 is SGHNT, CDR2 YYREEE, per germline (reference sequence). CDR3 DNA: TGTGCCAGCAGCTTGGCCTTGGTAGCGGGAGGGCCAGATACGCAGTATTTT. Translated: CASSLALVAGGPDTQYF.

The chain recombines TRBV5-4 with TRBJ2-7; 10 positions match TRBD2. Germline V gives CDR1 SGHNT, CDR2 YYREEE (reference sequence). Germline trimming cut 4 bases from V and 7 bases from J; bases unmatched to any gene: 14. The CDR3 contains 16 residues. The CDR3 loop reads CASSASGRGSFLEQYF. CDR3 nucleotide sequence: TGTGCCAGCAGCGCTAGCGGGAGAGGTTCCTTCCTTGAGCAGTACTTC.

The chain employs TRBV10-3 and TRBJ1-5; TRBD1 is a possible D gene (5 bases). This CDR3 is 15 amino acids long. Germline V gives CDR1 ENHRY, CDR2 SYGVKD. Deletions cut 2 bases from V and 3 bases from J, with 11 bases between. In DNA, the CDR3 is TGTGCCATCAGTGAGCGGGGGGGAGACAATCAGCCCCAGCATTTT. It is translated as CAISERGGDNQPQHF.

The CDR3 DNA follows: TGCGCCAGCAGCCAAGATATCTCGGAGACCCAGTACTTC. It yields the protein CASSQDISETQYF. This chain links TRBV4-1 with TRBJ2-5; D unresolved. The CDR3 spans 13 residues. V was cut by 0 bases and J by 5 bases, with 7 bases left in between. Germline lookup yields CDR1 MGHRA and CDR2 YSYEKL.

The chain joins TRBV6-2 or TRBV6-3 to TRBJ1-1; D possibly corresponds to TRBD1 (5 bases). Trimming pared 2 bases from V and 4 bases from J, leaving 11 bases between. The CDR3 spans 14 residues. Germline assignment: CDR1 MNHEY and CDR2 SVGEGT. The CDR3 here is CASSYGDSVTEAFF. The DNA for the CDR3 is TGTGCCAGCAGTTACGGGGACTCAGTCACTGAAGCTTTCTTT.

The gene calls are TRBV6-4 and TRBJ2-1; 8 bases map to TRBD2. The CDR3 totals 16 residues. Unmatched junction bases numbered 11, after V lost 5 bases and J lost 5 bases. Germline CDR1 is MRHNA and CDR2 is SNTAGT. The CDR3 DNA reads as TGTGCCAGCAGTATAGGGGCAGCGGGAGCAAACAATGAGCAGTTCTTC. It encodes CASSIGAAGANNEQFF.

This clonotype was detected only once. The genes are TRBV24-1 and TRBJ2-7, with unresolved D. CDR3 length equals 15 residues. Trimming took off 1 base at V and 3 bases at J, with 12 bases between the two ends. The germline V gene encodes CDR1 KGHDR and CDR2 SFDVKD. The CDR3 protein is CATSDFSQYVYEQYF. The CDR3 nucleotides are TGTGCCACCAGTGATTTTAGCCAGTACGTCTACGAGCAGTACTTC.